The rows below give T cell receptor beta chains drawn from one sample of a study of T cell responses to AZD1222 COVID-19 vaccine. Repertoires were generated with immunoSEQ multiplex PCR, while TCRdb's copy carries only in-frame clones and drops some. The data hold some 140,000 clones, with about 87% observed a single time. Sequencing was performed on peripheral blood, taken on day 0 of AZD1222 vaccination. The receptor set was obtained from an adult in good health. CDR3s include the opening cysteine and the closing phenylalanine or tryptophan.

CDR3 length,J gene,V gene,CDR3 protein
15,TRBJ1-3,TRBV24-1,CATSDEGSGGNTIYF
13,TRBJ1-3,TRBV19,CARIPAGGNTIYF
14,TRBJ2-3,TRBV24-1,CATSDPSGTDTQYF
17,TRBJ2-1,TRBV6-6,CASSRLRGQGAYNEQFF
15,TRBJ1-2,TRBV7-6,CASSLGDSGYYGYTF
13,TRBJ1-6,TRBV3-1/TRBV3-2,CASSQGRGSPLHF
11,TRBJ2-3,TRBV29-1,CSVGARDTQYF
15,TRBJ1-5,TRBV19,CASSPRDRGLQPQHF
15,TRBJ1-2,TRBV2,CASSETPDPIYGYTF
15,TRBJ2-2,TRBV24-1,CATSDFRGRAGELFF
15,TRBJ1-3,TRBV9,CASSARRTAGNTIYF
12,TRBJ2-1,TRBV11-2,CASSRWGNEQFF
15,TRBJ1-1,TRBV6-2/TRBV6-3,CASSYGSTGRAEAFF
16,TRBJ1-3,TRBV11-2,CASSGPGRLSGNTIYF
13,TRBJ1-2,TRBV28,CASSPPVNYGYTF
15,TRBJ2-1,TRBV15,CATSRGGTGGNEQFF
15,TRBJ1-1,TRBV5-1,CASSFGRVEGTEAFF
12,TRBJ1-1,TRBV3-1/TRBV3-2,CASSHQSSDAFF
15,TRBJ1-1,TRBV6-2/TRBV6-3,CASSSPAGMNTEAFF
13,TRBJ2-3,TRBV5-1,CASSSSGVDTQYF
13,TRBJ1-2,TRBV10-3,CAISESTSYGYTF
15,TRBJ2-3,TRBV5-5,CASSPGGQITDTQYF
14,TRBJ1-1,TRBV2,CASSDTRLTPEAFF
16,TRBJ1-4,TRBV4-3,CASSQEGRQGWEKLFF
14,TRBJ2-7,TRBV7-2,CASSFTGRSYEQYF
13,TRBJ1-3,TRBV19,CASTGGAGNTIYF
17,TRBJ1-1,TRBV7-6,CASSLAGQGAPDTEAFF
15,TRBJ1-1,TRBV18,CASSPPRAMNTEAFF
13,TRBJ2-7,TRBV9,CASSPRIAHEQYF
13,TRBJ2-7,TRBV27,CASSPSGSYEQYF